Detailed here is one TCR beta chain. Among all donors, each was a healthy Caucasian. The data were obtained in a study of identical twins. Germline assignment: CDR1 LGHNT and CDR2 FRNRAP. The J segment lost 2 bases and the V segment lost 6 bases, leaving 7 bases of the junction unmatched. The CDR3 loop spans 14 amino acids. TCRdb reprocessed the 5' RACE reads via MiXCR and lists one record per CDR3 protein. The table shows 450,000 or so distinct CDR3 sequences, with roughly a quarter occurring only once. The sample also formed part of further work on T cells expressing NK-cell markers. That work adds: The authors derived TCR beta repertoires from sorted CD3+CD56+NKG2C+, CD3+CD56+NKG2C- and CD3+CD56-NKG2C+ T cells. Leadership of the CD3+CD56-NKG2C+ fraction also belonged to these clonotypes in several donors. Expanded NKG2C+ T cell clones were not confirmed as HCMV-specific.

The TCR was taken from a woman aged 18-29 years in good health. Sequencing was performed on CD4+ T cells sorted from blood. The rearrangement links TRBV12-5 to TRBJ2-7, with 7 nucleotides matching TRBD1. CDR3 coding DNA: TGTGCTAGTGGCCATGTCGGACAGGCCTACGAGCAGTACTTC. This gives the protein CASGHVGQAYEQYF.